This TCR beta chain was captured by sequencing in a study of beta chain features in type 1 diabetes. Study as a whole: In all, around 110,000,000 sorted cells from all samples were analyzed.

Findings of the study overall: The study found that naive, central memory and Treg TCRB repertoires appeared more similar in patients than in healthy donors. VDJ junctions from type 1 diabetes patients carried fewer insertions and larger deletions. A moderate, significant TCRB CDR3 shortening appeared in type 1 diabetes across four CD4+ subsets.

CD45RO/CCR7/CD25/CD127/CD95/CD27 separated CD4+ naive, central memory, regulatory and stem cell-like memory cells by sorting. This clone was seen a few times. Its antigen remains unidentified. Expressed TCRB transcripts got sequenced, as all isolated RNA was reverse transcribed. Profiling relied on immunoSEQ multiplex PCR, and the TCRdb table lists in-frame clones only, not all of them. Seen here are nearly 700,000 clones, roughly 13% observed once, and the top ten hold roughly 0.022%. The sequenced sample consisted of naive CD4+ T cells from blood. This sequence was found in a man between 18 and 29 years old with type 1 diabetes.

CDR3 sequence reads: CASTGPGNEQFF. In DNA, the CDR3 is TGTGCCAGCACTGGGCCGGGAAATGAGCAGTTCTTC. This chain uses TRBV2 with TRBJ2-1, with TRBD2 as a possible D gene (5 bases). The CDR3 totals 12 residues. Germline CDR1 reads SNHLY; CDR2 reads FYNNEI. Trimming pared 7 bases from V and 7 bases from J, leaving 11 bases between. The whole variable domain, remainder taken from reference TRBV2 and TRBJ2-1, is EPEVTQTPSHQVTQMGQEVILRCVPISNHLYFYWYRQILGQKVEFLVSFYNNEISEKSEIFDDQFSVERPDGSNFTLKIRSTKLEDSAMYFCASTGPGNEQFFGPGTRLTVL.